The next 12 T cell receptor beta chains were all read from a single sample in a study of T cells after yellow fever vaccination. MiXCR, run by TCRdb on the 5' RACE reads, gives a single entry per CDR3 protein. The data contain 250,000 or so distinct CDR3 sequences, around 3.5% of them seen just once; the ten biggest clones take up approximately 18%. This sample comprised PBMCs, obtained 15 days after the yellow fever booster vaccination. Receptors originate from a man aged 18 to 35 who received the YFV17D yellow fever vaccine.

This clonotype was detected ten times or more. The chain is built from TRBV20-1 and TRBJ2-5; TRBD1 matches at 7 bases. The V and J ends lost 4 bases and 6 bases, in that order; junction bases with no gene match: 8. The CDR3 loop spans 13 amino acids. Germline CDR1 and CDR2: DFQATT and SNEGSKA (reference sequence). The CDR3 DNA is TGCAGTGCTACGGACAGGATGGTACAGACCCAGTACTTC. Translating it yields CSATDRMVQTQYF.

This clonotype was counted ten times or more. The chain uses TRBV2 and TRBJ2-1; 13 nucleotides align to TRBD2. From germline, CDR1 is SNHLY and CDR2 FYNNEI. Trimming removed 4 bases from V and 8 bases from J; junction bases left unmatched: 5. The CDR3 consists of 15 residues. CDR3 in amino acids: CASSATSGGGDEQFF. Here the CDR3 DNA reads TGTGCCAGCAGTGCCACTAGCGGGGGGGGTGATGAGCAGTTCTTC.

This clonotype was observed at least ten times. The V gene is TRBV27, the J gene TRBJ2-7; D unresolved. The germline gives CDR1 MNHEY, CDR2 SMNVEV (reference sequence). Trimming stripped 3 bases from V and 2 bases from J, with 14 bases between. CDR3 length: 15 residues. The CDR3 region is CASSLVGRPPYEQYF. The CDR3 DNA reads as TGTGCCAGCAGTTTGGTCGGACGGCCCCCCTACGAGCAGTACTTC.

This chain uses TRBV10-3 with TRBJ1-2; D is uncertain. Germline V lookup: CDR1 ENHRY, CDR2 SYGVKD. The length of the CDR3 is 13 residues. The ends were cut back, 2 bases at V and 1 base at J, with 5 bases in the middle. The CDR3 loop reads CAISEGINYGYTF. The DNA for the CDR3 is TGTGCCATCAGTGAGGGTATTAACTATGGCTACACCTTC.

This clonotype was found many times. J is TRBJ1-1 and V is TRBV20-1, with 10 bases lining up with TRBD1. The CDR3 has 15 amino acids. V lost 3 bases to trimming and J lost 6 bases; unmatched junction nucleotides: 10. Germline CDR1 DFQATT, CDR2 SNEGSKA (reference sequence). The CDR3 protein is CSASRQGAGVAEAFF. The CDR3 DNA is TGCAGTGCTAGCCGACAGGGGGCCGGTGTGGCTGAAGCTTTCTTT.

This clonotype was seen repeatedly, ten times or more. The chain uses TRBV6-6 and TRBJ2-7; D may be TRBD1 (6 bases). Trimming shortened V by 2 bases and J by 5 bases, and 19 bases separated the two germline ends. This CDR3 is 16 amino acids long. CDR1 is MNHNY and CDR2 is SVGAGI in the germline V gene (reference sequence). CDR3 residues: CASSYGAQQGPHEQYV. In DNA form, the CDR3 reads TGTGCCAGCAGTTACGGGGCACAACAGGGTCCGCACGAGCAGTACGTC.

The table lists this clonotype with a few counts. This rearrangement joins TRBV7-9 to TRBJ1-2; perhaps TRBD1 as D (5 bases). Trimming stripped 3 bases from V and 8 bases from J, with 13 bases between. Germline-derived CDR1 and CDR2 are SEHNR and FQNEAQ (reference sequence). The CDR3 is 13 residues long. The CDR3 here is CASSFGGGKGYTF. CDR3 nucleotide sequence: TGTGCCAGCAGCTTTGGGGGAGGGAAAGGCTACACCTTC. Drawing the rest from reference TRBV7-9 and TRBJ1-2, the complete variable domain is DTGVSQNPRHKITKRGQNVTFRCDPISEHNRLYWYRQTLGQGPEFLTYFQNEAQLEKSRLLSDRFSAERPKGSFSTLEIQRTEQGDSAMYLCASSFGGGKGYTFGSGTRLTVV.

The chain employs TRBV18 and TRBJ2-5; tentative D call: TRBD2 (5 bases). The CDR3 loop spans 15 amino acids. Germline-derived CDR1 and CDR2 are KGHSH and LQKENI. V was pared by 4 bases and J by 2 bases, with 14 bases between. CDR3 nucleotides: TGTGCCAGCTCACAACAACTGACGGGACAAGAGACCCAGTACTTC. This codes for CASSQQLTGQETQYF.

This clonotype was seen repeatedly, ten times or more. The gene calls are TRBV28 and TRBJ1-1; no definite D call. Trimming removed 5 bases at V and 4 bases at J, with 5 bases between. There are 11 residues in the CDR3. The V gene's germline CDR1 is MDHEN and CDR2 SYDVKM. The CDR3 sequence is CASSVSTEAFF. CDR3 bases: TGTGCCAGCAGTGTTAGCACTGAAGCTTTCTTT.

This clonotype was detected ten times or more. V and J are TRBV4-3 and TRBJ2-3; D is unclear. Germline-derived CDR1 and CDR2 are LGHNA and YSLEER. Trimming left V 1 base short and J 2 bases short, with 4 bases between. The CDR3 is 13 residues long. The CDR3 DNA sequence: TGCGCCAGCAGCCAAGGCCTCACAGATACGCAGTATTTT. This sequence encodes CASSQGLTDTQYF.

A note on this clonotype: A read error may be the cause here, since a much bigger clone is one base away. The chain is built from TRBV20-1 and TRBJ2-1; 10 nucleotides agree with TRBD2. Per germline, CDR1 DFQATT and CDR2 SNEGSKA (reference sequence). The CDR3 loop spans 16 amino acids. The CDR3 nucleotides read TGCAGTGCGGGGGCGGCTAGCGGGGGCTCCTACAATGAGCAGCTCTTC. This codes for CSAGAASGGSYNEQLF.

This clonotype was detected many times. The CDR3 sequence is CASSQLVRGGPHGTDTQYF. CDR3 nucleotide sequence: TGTGCCAGCAGCCAATTGGTTAGGGGGGGGCCTCATGGCACAGATACGCAGTATTTT. This chain uses TRBV3-1 with TRBJ2-3; perhaps TRBD2 as D (7 bases). The CDR3 has 19 residues. The V and J ends lost 2 bases and 1 base respectively, with 22 bases between them. Looked up from germline, CDR1 is LGHDT and CDR2 is YNNKEL (reference sequence).